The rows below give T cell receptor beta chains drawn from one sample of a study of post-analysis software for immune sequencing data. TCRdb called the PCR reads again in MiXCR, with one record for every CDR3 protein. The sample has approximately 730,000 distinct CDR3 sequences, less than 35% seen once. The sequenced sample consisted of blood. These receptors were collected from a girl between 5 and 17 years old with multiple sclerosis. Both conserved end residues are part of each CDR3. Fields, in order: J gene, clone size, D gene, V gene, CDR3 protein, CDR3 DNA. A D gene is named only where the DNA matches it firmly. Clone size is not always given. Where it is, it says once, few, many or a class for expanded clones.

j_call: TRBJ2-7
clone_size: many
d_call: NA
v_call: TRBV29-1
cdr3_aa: CSVWGGQSYEQYF
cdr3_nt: TGCAGCGTATGGGGCGGGCAGTCCTACGAGCAGTACTTC

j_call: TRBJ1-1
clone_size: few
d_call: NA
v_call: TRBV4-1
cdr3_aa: CASSQGTANTEAFF
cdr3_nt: TGCGCCAGCAGCCAAGGGACCGCGAACACTGAAGCTTTCTTT

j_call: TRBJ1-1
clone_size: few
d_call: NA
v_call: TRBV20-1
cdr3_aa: CSAPERANTEAFF
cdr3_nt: TGCAGTGCCCCAGAAAGAGCGAACACTGAAGCTTTCTTT

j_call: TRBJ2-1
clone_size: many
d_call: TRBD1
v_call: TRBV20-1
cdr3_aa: CSAHPGQGYNEQFF
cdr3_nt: TGCAGTGCGCACCCGGGACAGGGCTACAATGAGCAGTTCTTC

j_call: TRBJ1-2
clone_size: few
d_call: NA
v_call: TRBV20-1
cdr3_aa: CSAYLRGTGYTF
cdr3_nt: TGCAGTGCGTACCTTCGAGGGACTGGCTACACCTTC

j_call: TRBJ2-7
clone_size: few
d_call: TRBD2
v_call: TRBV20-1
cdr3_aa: CSVRQTSERYEQYF
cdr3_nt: TGCAGTGTTCGTCAGACTAGCGAGCGCTACGAGCAGTACTTC

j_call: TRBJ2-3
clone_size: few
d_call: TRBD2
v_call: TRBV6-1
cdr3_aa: CASTPHGGNTDTQYF
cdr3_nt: TGTGCCAGCACCCCGCACGGGGGGAACACAGATACGCAGTATTTT

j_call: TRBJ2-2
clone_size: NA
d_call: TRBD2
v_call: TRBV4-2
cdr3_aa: CASSQHGTSPNTGELFF
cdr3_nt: TGTGCCAGCAGCCAACACGGGACTAGCCCGAACACCGGGGAGCTGTTTTTT

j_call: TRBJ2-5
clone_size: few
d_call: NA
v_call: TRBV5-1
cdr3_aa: CASSLVVGGQETQYF
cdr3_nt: TGCGCCAGCAGCTTGGTAGTAGGAGGTCAAGAGACCCAGTACTTC

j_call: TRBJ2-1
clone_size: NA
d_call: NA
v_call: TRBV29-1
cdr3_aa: CSVEWVRSYNEQFF
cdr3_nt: TGCAGCGTTGAATGGGTCCGATCCTACAATGAGCAGTTCTTC

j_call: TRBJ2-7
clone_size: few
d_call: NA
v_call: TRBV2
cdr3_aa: CASRTAYEQYF
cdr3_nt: TGTGCCAGCAGGACAGCCTACGAGCAGTACTTC

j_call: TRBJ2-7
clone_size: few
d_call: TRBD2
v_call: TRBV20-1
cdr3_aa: CSARTAGGSYEQYF
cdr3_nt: TGCAGTGCTAGAACGGCGGGAGGCTCCTACGAGCAGTACTTC

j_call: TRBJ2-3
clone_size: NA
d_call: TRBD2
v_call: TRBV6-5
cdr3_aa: CASSYSVAGGPTDTQYF
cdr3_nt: TGTGCCAGCAGTTACTCGGTAGCGGGAGGGCCCACAGATACGCAGTATTTT

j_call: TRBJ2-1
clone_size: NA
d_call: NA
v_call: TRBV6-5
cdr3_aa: CASSYSHRRGNEQFF
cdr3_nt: TGTGCCAGCAGTTACTCTCACCGGAGGGGCAATGAGCAGTTCTTC

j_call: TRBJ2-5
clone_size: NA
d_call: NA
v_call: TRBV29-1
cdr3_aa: CSGQDYMPRAQYF
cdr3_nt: TGCAGCGGCCAAGACTACATGCCAAGGGCCCAGTACTTC

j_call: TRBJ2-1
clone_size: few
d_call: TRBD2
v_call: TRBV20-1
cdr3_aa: CSAGLAGLWNEQFF
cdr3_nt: TGCAGTGCTGGACTAGCGGGCCTCTGGAATGAGCAGTTCTTC

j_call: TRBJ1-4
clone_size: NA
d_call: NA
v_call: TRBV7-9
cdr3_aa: CASSLGLGREEKLFF
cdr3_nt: TGTGCCAGCAGCTTAGGGCTGGGGAGAGAGGAAAAACTGTTTTTT

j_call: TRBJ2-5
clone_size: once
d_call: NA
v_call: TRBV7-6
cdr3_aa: CASSAGPTGHQETQYF
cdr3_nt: TGTGCCAGCAGCGCTGGCCCGACAGGTCACCAAGAGACCCAGTACTTC

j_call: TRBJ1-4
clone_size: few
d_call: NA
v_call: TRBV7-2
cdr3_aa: CASSLGSLNEKLFF
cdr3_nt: TGTGCCAGCAGCTTAGGGAGCCTGAATGAAAAACTGTTTTTT

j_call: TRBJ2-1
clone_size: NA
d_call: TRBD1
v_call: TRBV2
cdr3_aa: CASSGDRGESEQFF
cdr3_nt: TGTGCCAGCAGTGGGGACAGGGGGGAGTCCGAGCAGTTCTTC

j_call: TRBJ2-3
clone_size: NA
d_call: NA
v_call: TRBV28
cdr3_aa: CASSSQEGGPDTQYF
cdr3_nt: TGTGCCAGCAGTTCCCAAGAGGGGGGCCCAGATACGCAGTATTTT

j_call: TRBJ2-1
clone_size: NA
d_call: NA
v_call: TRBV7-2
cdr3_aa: CASSLAGRVNEQFF
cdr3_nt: TGTGCCAGCAGCTTAGCGGGCAGGGTGAATGAGCAGTTCTTC

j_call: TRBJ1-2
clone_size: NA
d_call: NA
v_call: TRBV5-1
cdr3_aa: CASSLGAATFGYGYTF
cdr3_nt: TGCGCCAGCAGCTTGGGGGCAGCCACCTTTGGCTATGGCTACACCTTC

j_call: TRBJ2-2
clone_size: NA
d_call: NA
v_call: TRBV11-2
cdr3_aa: CASSLGTAGRATGELFF
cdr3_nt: TGTGCCAGCAGCTTAGGGACCGCTGGGCGAGCCACCGGGGAGCTGTTTTTT

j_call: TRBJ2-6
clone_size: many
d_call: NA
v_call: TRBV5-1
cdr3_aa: CASSFIQSVSGANVLTF
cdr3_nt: TGCGCCAGCAGCTTTATACAGAGCGTCTCTGGGGCCAACGTCCTGACTTTC

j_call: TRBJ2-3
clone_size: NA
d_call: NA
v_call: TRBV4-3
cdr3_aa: CASSQEHHSYDTQYF
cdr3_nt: TGCGCCAGCAGCCAAGAGCACCATTCCTACGATACGCAGTATTTT

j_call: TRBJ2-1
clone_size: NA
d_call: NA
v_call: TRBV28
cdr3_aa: CASSPVVYNEQFF
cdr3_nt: TGTGCCAGCAGCCCCGTCGTATACAATGAGCAGTTCTTC

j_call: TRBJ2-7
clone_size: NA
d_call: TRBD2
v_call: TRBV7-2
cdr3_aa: CASSATLAGGAEQYF
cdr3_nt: TGTGCCAGCAGCGCCACCCTAGCGGGGGGCGCCGAGCAGTACTTC

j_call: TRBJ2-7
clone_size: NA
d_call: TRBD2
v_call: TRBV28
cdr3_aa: CASMSSGRRLSYEQYF
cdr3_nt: TGTGCCAGCATGTCTAGCGGGAGGCGTCTGTCCTACGAGCAGTACTTC

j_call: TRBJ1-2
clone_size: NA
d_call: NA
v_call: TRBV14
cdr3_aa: CASSRDRTYGYTF
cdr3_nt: TGTGCCAGCAGCCGAGACAGGACCTATGGCTACACCTTC

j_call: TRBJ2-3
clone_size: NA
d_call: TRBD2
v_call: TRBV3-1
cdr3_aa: CASSQGSSGIADTQYF
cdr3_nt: TGTGCCAGCAGCCAAGGGTCTAGCGGGATAGCAGATACGCAGTATTTT

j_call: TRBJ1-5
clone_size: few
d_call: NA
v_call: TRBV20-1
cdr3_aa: CSAGAGIPDINQPQHF
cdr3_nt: TGCAGTGCCGGGGCAGGGATCCCGGACATCAATCAGCCCCAGCATTTT

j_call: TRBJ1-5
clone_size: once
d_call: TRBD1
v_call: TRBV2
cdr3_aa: CASSAPGQRGQPQHF
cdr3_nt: TGTGCCAGCAGTGCTCCGGGACAGAGAGGTCAGCCCCAGCATTTT

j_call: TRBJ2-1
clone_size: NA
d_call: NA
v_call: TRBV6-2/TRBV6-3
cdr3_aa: CASRSAPGRIYNEQFF
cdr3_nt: TGTGCCAGCAGATCCGCACCGGGACGGATCTACAATGAGCAGTTCTTC

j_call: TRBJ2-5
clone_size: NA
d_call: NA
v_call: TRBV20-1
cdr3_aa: CSAGDPPTGQGKQYF
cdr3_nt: TGCAGTGCTGGAGATCCCCCGACGGGGCAGGGTAAACAGTACTTC

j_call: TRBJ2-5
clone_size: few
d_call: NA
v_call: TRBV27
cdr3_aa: CASSIRGLETQYF
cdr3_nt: TGTGCCAGCAGTATCAGGGGTTTGGAGACCCAGTACTTC

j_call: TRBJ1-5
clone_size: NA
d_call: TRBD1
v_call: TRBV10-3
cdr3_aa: CAIGTGEVSNQPQHF
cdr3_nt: TGTGCCATTGGGACAGGGGAAGTGAGCAATCAGCCCCAGCATTTT

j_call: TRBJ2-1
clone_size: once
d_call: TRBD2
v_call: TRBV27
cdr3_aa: CASSLSGTTVLEQFF
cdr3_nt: TGTGCCAGCAGTTTATCCGGGACTACGGTCCTTGAGCAGTTCTTC

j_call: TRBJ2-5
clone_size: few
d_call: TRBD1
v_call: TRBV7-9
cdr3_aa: CASERSGTGVQETQYF
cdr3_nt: TGTGCCAGCGAGAGGTCAGGGACAGGGGTCCAAGAGACCCAGTACTTC

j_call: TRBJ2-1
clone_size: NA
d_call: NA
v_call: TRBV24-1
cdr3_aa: CATSDLWLQQFF
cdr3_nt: TGTGCCACCAGTGATTTATGGTTACAGCAGTTCTTC

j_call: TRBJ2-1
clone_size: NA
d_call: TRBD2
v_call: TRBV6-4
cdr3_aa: CASSPRTSGIGGEQFF
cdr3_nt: TGTGCCAGCAGTCCGCGGACTAGCGGGATCGGGGGCGAGCAGTTCTTC

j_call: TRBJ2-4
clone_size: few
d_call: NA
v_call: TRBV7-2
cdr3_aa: CASSESNIQYF
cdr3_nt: TGTGCCAGCAGCGAATCAAACATTCAGTACTTC

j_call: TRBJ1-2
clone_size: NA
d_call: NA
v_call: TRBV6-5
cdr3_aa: CASSEGNYGYTF
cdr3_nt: TGTGCCAGCTCGGAGGGAAACTATGGCTACACCTTC

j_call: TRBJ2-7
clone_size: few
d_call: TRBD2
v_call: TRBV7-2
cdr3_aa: CASSLAKGLGSSYEQYF
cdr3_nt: TGTGCCAGCAGCTTAGCTAAAGGACTAGGATCCTCCTACGAGCAGTACTTC

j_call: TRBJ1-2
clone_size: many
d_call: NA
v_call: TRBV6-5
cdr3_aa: CASSYSIGATGYTF
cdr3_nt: TGTGCCAGCAGTTACTCGATCGGCGCGACTGGCTACACCTTC

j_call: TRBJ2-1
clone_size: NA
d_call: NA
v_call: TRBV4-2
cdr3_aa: CASSPPRAVGRDHEQFF
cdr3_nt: TGTGCCAGCAGCCCCCCCCGCGCCGTCGGACGGGACCATGAGCAGTTCTTC

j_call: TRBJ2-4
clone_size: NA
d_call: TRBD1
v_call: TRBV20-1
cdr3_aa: CSAREWTGQKNIQYF
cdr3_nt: TGCAGTGCTAGAGAATGGACAGGGCAGAAAAACATTCAGTACTTC

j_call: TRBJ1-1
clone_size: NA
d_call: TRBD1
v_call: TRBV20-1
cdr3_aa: CSAPGQAEVEAFF
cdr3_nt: TGCAGTGCTCCCGGACAGGCGGAAGTTGAAGCTTTCTTT

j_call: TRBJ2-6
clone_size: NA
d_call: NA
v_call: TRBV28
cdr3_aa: CASSSPHTGANVLTF
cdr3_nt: TGTGCCAGCAGTTCTCCCCATACTGGGGCCAACGTCCTGACTTTC

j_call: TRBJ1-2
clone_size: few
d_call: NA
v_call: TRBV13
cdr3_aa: CASSGTSLDRPGYTF
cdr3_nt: TGTGCCAGCAGCGGGACCTCCTTAGACCGCCCGGGCTACACCTTC

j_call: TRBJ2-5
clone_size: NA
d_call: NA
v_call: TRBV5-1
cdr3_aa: CASSSLGGQETRYF
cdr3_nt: TGCGCCAGCAGCTCGCTAGGGGGTCAGGAGACCCGGTACTTC

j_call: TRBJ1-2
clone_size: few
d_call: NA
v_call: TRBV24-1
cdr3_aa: CATSSAGTPWYGYTF
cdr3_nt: TGTGCCACCAGTAGCGCCGGGACACCTTGGTATGGCTACACCTTC

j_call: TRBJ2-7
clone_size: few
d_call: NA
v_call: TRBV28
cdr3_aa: CASSLQQLTPAYEQYF
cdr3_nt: TGTGCCAGCAGTTTACAACAGCTAACCCCAGCCTACGAGCAGTACTTC

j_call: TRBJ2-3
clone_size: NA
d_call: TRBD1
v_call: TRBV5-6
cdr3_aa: CASSSVYRGTTDTQYF
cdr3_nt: TGTGCCAGCAGCTCCGTCTACAGGGGGACCACAGATACGCAGTATTTT

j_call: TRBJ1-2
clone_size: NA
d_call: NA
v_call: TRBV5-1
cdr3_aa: CASSSIQSYGYTF
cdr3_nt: TGCGCCAGCTCCTCTATCCAATCCTATGGCTACACCTTC